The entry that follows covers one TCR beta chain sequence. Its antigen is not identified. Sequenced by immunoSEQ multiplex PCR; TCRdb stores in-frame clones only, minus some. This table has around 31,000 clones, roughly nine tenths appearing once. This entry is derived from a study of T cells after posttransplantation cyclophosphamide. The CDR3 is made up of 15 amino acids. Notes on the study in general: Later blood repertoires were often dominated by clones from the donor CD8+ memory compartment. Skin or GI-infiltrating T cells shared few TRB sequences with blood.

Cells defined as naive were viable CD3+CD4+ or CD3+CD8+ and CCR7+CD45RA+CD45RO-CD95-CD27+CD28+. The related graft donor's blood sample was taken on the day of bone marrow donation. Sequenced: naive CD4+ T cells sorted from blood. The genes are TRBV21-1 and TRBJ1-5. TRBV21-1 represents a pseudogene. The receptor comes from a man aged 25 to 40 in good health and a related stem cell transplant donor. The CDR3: CASTPRTGRNQPQHF. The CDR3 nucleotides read TGTGCCAGCACCCCTCGGACGGGAAGGAATCAGCCCCAGCATTTT.